The clone carrying this TCR beta chain was counted only a few times. Antigen specificity is unknown. This specimen comes from a study of T cells in Graves' hyperthyroidism and ophthalmopathy. Findings and limits, study-wide: Blood also held most thyroid clonotypes expanded beyond 0.001.

CDR3 length equals 15 residues. Looked up from germline, CDR1 is SQVTM and CDR2 is ANQGSEA. Trimming cost V 6 bases and J 0 bases; bases outside gene matches: 1. Amplified TCR beta CDR3 regions came from RNA transcripts. First-round RT-PCR with HTBI primers amplified the TCR CDR3 region. TCRdb independently ran MiXCR on the multiplex PCR reads; one entry per CDR3 protein. This table holds about 500,000 distinct CDR3 sequences, roughly a sixth found once. The V gene is TRBV29-1, the J gene TRBJ2-4; 14 positions match TRBD2. The TCR originated in a woman in her thirties with Graves' ophthalmopathy. The sequencing input was blood. The CDR3 DNA follows: TGCAGCGTGGGACTAGCGGGAGCAGCCAAAAACATTCAGTACTTC. Its translation is CSVGLAGAAKNIQYF. Together with reference TRBV29-1 and TRBJ2-4, the CDR3 gives the full variable domain: SAVISQKPSRDICQRGTSLTIQCQVDSQVTMMFWYRQQPGQSLTLIATANQGSEATYESGFVIDKFPISRPNLTFSTLTVSNMSPEDSSIYLCSVGLAGAAKNIQYFGAGTRLSVL.